This TCR beta chain is drawn from a study of metastatic and nonmetastatic thyroid tumors. Across the whole study: Across blood and tumor or nodule tissue, repertoires from malignant and benign thyroid patients were compared with one another.

Trimming removed 4 bases at V and 1 base at J, with 7 bases between. The V gene's germline CDR1 is WNHNN and CDR2 SYGVQD (reference sequence). CDR3 length: 13 amino acids. Study observations and caveats: Reportedly, malignant thyroid tumors had significantly higher TCR beta diversity than benign nodules, in blood and tumor.

This clone was counted many times. The target antigen is unknown. The entire patient cohort was treatment-naive prior to thyroid surgery. Source study methods: Clinicopathological groups supplied CDR3 differences that were used to build a distant-metastasis classifier for papillary thyroid cancer. TCRdb recomputed clones from the PCR reads via MiXCR. For this entry, the V and J calls and clone size follow TCRdb and not the study's own pipeline. This table holds 30,000 to 35,000 clones, roughly 15% found once. Source material: blood. The chain carries TRBV10-1 and TRBJ1-1, with D hard to call. The receptor was derived from a male donor with papillary thyroid cancer or a benign thyroid nodule (not recorded which). Some clones in this sample may be carry-over from other donors' samples. Here the CDR3 reads CASSATPNTEAFF. In DNA, the CDR3 is TGCGCCAGCAGTGCTACTCCGAACACTGAAGCTTTCTTT.